This is a list of T cell receptor beta chains from one sample in a study of CD8 T cells in ankylosing spondylitis. A single record per CDR3 protein comes from TCRdb applying MiXCR to the 5' RACE reads. The sample consists of about 24,000 distinct CDR3 sequences, less than 20% of them appearing once. Material for sequencing was blood. The source of these receptors is a male donor with ankylosing spondylitis or in good health (not recorded which). Each CDR3 is given with its conserved first and last residue. Fields, in order: clone size, V gene, D gene, J gene, CDR3 DNA, CDR3 protein. D genes are given only for firm matches. Some rows have no size entry. The others give once, few or many, or a class for an expanded clone.

-	TRBV6-5	-	TRBJ2-5	TGTGCCAGCAGTTACGCGTCGGGACGCTCAGCAGGAAAAGAGACCCAGTACTTC	CASSYASGRSAGKETQYF
-	TRBV12-3/TRBV12-4	TRBD2	TRBJ2-1	TGTGCCAGCATCTTGGATCTAGCGGGGAGCAATGAGCAGTTCTTC	CASILDLAGSNEQFF
-	TRBV12-3/TRBV12-4	-	TRBJ2-1	TGTGCCAGCAGTTTGGCGGGACGGGGTTACAATGAGCAGTTCTTC	CASSLAGRGYNEQFF
many	TRBV29-1	-	TRBJ2-5	TGCAGCGTTGGTGGGGGCAGGGAGACCCAGTACTTC	CSVGGGRETQYF
-	TRBV5-5	-	TRBJ2-1	TGTGCCAGCAGCCGTTTGGAGGGGGCCCACAATGAGCAGTTCTTC	CASSRLEGAHNEQFF
-	TRBV5-4	-	TRBJ2-1	TGTGCCAGCAGCCCGCCGGGCGGTGAGTCCTACAATGAGCAGTTCTTC	CASSPPGGESYNEQFF
few	TRBV13	TRBD1	TRBJ2-7	TGTGCCAGCAGCTTCAGGGGGCGCGGGACCTACGAGCAGTACTTC	CASSFRGRGTYEQYF
many	TRBV20-1	-	TRBJ2-5	TGCAGTGCTAGAGATCTGCGAGGGGCAATGAGGGTGGAGACCCAGTACTTC	CSARDLRGAMRVETQYF
-	TRBV20-1	-	TRBJ2-7	TGCAGTGCTAGTGAGGGACCGGGAATCAAATCCTACGAGCAGTACTTC	CSASEGPGIKSYEQYF
few	TRBV12-3/TRBV12-4	TRBD2	TRBJ2-7	TGTGCCAGCAGTTTGACTAGCGGGTTATACGAGCAGTACTTC	CASSLTSGLYEQYF
-	TRBV28	-	TRBJ2-3	TGTGCCAGCAGTGAGGGGATAGATACGCAGTATTTT	CASSEGIDTQYF
-	TRBV20-1	TRBD2	TRBJ2-7	TGCAGTGCTAGACACCCGATGGGAGGGTACGAGCAGTACTTC	CSARHPMGGYEQYF
many	TRBV6-2/TRBV6-3	-	TRBJ1-1	TGTGCCAGCGTACGAGGAACGGGCTCCTTGGCCCCCCGCACTGAAGCTTTCTTT	CASVRGTGSLAPRTEAFF
-	TRBV28	-	TRBJ1-5	TGTGCCAGCAGTTCAACAAGGGGTGGCAATCAGCCCCAGCATTTT	CASSSTRGGNQPQHF
-	TRBV27	TRBD1	TRBJ2-3	TGTGCCAGCAGTTTGGACAGGGGAGTAGCAGATACGCAGTATTTT	CASSLDRGVADTQYF
-	TRBV28	-	TRBJ1-1	TGTGCCAGCAGGTACGGAGGGAACACTGAAGCTTTCTTT	CASRYGGNTEAFF
-	TRBV6-1	-	TRBJ2-5	TGTGCCAGCAGTGAAGCGGTAGGGGGGACTCAAGAGACCCAGTACTTC	CASSEAVGGTQETQYF
-	TRBV6-2/TRBV6-3	TRBD1	TRBJ2-1	TGTGCCAGCAGCTCTTCGACAGGGGCCTTCGATGAGCAGTTCTTC	CASSSSTGAFDEQFF
once	TRBV18	-	TRBJ2-2	TGTGCCAGCTCGCCAAAAACCCGAACCGGGGAGCTGTTTTTT	CASSPKTRTGELFF
few	TRBV12-3/TRBV12-4	-	TRBJ2-2	TGTGCCAGCTCAGGGAGGTCGGTCGGGCAGGCCGGGGAGCTGTTTTTT	CASSGRSVGQAGELFF
few	TRBV28	-	TRBJ2-6	TGTGCCAGCAACCCCGGATGGAGCGCCGGGGCCAACGTCCTGACTTTC	CASNPGWSAGANVLTF
medium-sized	TRBV12-3/TRBV12-4	TRBD2	TRBJ2-1	TGTGCCAGCAGTTTCCAAGCGGGATTGGCTGGTGAGCAGTTCTTC	CASSFQAGLAGEQFF
-	TRBV20-1	-	TRBJ2-1	TGCAGTGCTAGGACCAAAAGCTCCTACAATGAGCAGTTCTTC	CSARTKSSYNEQFF
many	TRBV6-2/TRBV6-3	TRBD2	TRBJ2-1	TGTGCCAGCAGTTATGATTGGCTAGCGGGGGCGGATGAGCAGTTCTTC	CASSYDWLAGADEQFF
many	TRBV29-1	-	TRBJ1-4	TGCAGCGTTGGTCCCGGGGGTGGTGAAAAACTGTTTTTT	CSVGPGGGEKLFF
medium-sized	TRBV2	TRBD2	TRBJ2-1	TGTGCCAGCAGTGAACGGATCGCGGGGGGAAGGCATGAGCAGTTCTTC	CASSERIAGGRHEQFF
once	TRBV6-4	TRBD1	TRBJ2-3	TGTGCCAGCAGTGACGCAGGACAGGGCACAGATACGCAGTATTTT	CASSDAGQGTDTQYF
few	TRBV11-2	TRBD2	TRBJ2-3	TGTGCCAGCAGCTTGCCACAAGCGGGAGTAGATACGCAGTATTTT	CASSLPQAGVDTQYF
few	TRBV20-1	-	TRBJ2-1	TGCAGTGTGGGGGCGCAGGCTGAGCAGTTCTTC	CSVGAQAEQFF
-	TRBV29-1	-	TRBJ1-1	TGCAGCGTTCAGGGCGGGACTGAAGCTTTCTTT	CSVQGGTEAFF
many	TRBV4-1	-	TRBJ1-1	TGCGCCAGCAGCCAAGCCGGCGGGAAGAACACTGAAGCTTTCTTT	CASSQAGGKNTEAFF
many	TRBV6-2/TRBV6-3	-	TRBJ1-6	TGTGCCAGCATGGACGGCAATTCACCCCTCCACTTT	CASMDGNSPLHF
many	TRBV6-2/TRBV6-3	-	TRBJ2-5	TGTGCCAGCAGTTACCCGGAGACCCAGTACTTC	CASSYPETQYF
-	TRBV6-2/TRBV6-3	-	TRBJ1-5	TGTGCCAGCAGTTCGGGGGACGGCAATCAGCCCCAGCATTTT	CASSSGDGNQPQHF
-	TRBV28	-	TRBJ2-7	TGTGCCAGCAGTTTAGTTCACTCCTACGAGCAGTACTTC	CASSLVHSYEQYF
-	TRBV12-3/TRBV12-4	-	TRBJ1-5	TGTGCCAGCAGACCCGGGACGGGGAATCAGCCCCAGCATTTT	CASRPGTGNQPQHF
few	TRBV5-1	-	TRBJ2-1	TGCGCCAGCGCATCCTACAATGAGCAGTTCTTC	CASASYNEQFF
many	TRBV7-2	-	TRBJ2-4	TGTGCCAGCAGGCGATTGGCCCAAAACATTCAGTACTTC	CASRRLAQNIQYF
many	TRBV29-1	-	TRBJ1-1	TGCAGCGTTGGGGCCCGGGCCGCGAACACTGAAGCTTTCTTT	CSVGARAANTEAFF
-	TRBV25-1	TRBD1	TRBJ2-3	TGTGCCAGCAGTGTGGCCAGGGGGATGGCAGATACGCAGTATTTT	CASSVARGMADTQYF
many	TRBV15	-	TRBJ1-2	TGTGCCACCAGCAGAGATGTCGGTAAACAGATCAACTATGGCTACACCTTC	CATSRDVGKQINYGYTF
-	TRBV6-1	-	TRBJ1-1	TGTGCCAGCCAACTGCAGGGCCTGAACACTGAAGCTTTCTTT	CASQLQGLNTEAFF
few	TRBV5-6	-	TRBJ2-5	TGTGCCAGCAGCTTGCTGACTGGGACAAAAGAGACCCAGTACTTC	CASSLLTGTKETQYF
-	TRBV6-1	-	TRBJ1-5	TGTGCCAGCAGTGTCCGGGACAAATCCCCAAATCAGCCCCAGCATTTT	CASSVRDKSPNQPQHF
once	TRBV18	TRBD2	TRBJ2-1	TGTGCCAGCTCACTAAGTTCGGCTAGCGGGAAGGTTGAGCAGTTCTTC	CASSLSSASGKVEQFF
many	TRBV20-1	TRBD2	TRBJ2-7	TGCAGTGCTTGGACTAGCGGATCCTACGAGCAGTACTTC	CSAWTSGSYEQYF
medium-sized	TRBV5-1	-	TRBJ2-2	TGCGCCAGCAGTCGGGACGTTAACACCGGGGAGCTGTTTTTT	CASSRDVNTGELFF
-	TRBV20-1	-	TRBJ1-2	TGCAGTGCCCGTCAAGGGGTGGCAGGGGATGGCTATGGCTACACCTTC	CSARQGVAGDGYGYTF